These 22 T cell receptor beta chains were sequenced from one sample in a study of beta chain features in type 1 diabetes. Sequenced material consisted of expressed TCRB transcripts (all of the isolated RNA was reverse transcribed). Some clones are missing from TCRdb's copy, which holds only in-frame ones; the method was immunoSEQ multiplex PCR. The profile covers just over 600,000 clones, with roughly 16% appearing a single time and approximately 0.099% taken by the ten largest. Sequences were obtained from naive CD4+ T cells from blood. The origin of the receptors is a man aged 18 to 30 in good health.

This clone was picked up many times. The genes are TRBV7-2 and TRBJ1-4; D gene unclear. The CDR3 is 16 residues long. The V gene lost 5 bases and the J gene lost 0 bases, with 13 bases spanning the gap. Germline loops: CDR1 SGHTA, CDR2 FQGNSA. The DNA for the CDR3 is TGTGCCAGCAGCCGGATGCAGTTATCAACTAATGAAAAACTGTTTTTT. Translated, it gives CASSRMQLSTNEKLFF.

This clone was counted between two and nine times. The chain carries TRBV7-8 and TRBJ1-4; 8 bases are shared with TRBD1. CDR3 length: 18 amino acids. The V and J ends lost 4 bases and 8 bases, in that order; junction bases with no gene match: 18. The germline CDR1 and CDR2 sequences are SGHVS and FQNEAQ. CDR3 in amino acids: CASSYQDIGRGQGEKLFF. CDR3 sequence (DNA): TGTGCCAGCAGCTACCAGGACATAGGCAGGGGGCAGGGGGAAAAACTGTTTTTT.

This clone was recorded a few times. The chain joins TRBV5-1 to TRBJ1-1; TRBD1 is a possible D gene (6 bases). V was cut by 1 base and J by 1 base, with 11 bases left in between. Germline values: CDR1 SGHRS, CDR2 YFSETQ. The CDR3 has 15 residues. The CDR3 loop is CASSLSGGANTEAFF. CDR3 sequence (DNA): TGCGCCAGCAGCTTGTCTGGGGGCGCGAACACTGAAGCTTTCTTT.

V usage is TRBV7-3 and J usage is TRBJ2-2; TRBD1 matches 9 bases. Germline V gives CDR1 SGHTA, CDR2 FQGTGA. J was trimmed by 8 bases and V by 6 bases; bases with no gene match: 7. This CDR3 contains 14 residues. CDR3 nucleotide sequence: TGTGCCAGCAGGCTACAGGGGGCGGCTGGGGAGCTGTTTTTT. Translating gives CASRLQGAAGELFF. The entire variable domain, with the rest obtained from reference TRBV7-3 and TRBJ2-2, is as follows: GAGVSQTPSNKVTEKGKYVELRCDPISGHTALYWYRQSLGQGPEFLIYFQGTGAADDSGLPNDRFFAVRPEGSVSTLKIQRTERGDSAVYLCASRLQGAAGELFFGEGSRLTVL.

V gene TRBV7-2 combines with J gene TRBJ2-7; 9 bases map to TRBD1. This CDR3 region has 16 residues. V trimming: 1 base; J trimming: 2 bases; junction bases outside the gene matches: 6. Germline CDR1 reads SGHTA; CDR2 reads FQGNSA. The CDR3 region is CASSLGSGTGPYEQYF. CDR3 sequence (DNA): TGTGCCAGCAGCTTAGGATCGGGGACAGGGCCCTACGAGCAGTACTTC. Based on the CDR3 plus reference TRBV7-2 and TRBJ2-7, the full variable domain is GAGVSQSPSNKVTEKGKDVELRCDPISGHTALYWYRQSLGQGLEFLIYFQGNSAPDKSGLPSDRFSAERTGGSVSTLTIQRTQQEDSAVYLCASSLGSGTGPYEQYFGPGTRLTVT.

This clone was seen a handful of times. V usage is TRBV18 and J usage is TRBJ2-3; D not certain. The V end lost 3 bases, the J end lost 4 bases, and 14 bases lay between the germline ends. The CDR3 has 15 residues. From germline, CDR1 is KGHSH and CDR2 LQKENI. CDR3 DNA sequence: TGTGCCAGCTCACCTGCCCCTGGGGTCGCAGATACGCAGTATTTT. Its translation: CASSPAPGVADTQYF.

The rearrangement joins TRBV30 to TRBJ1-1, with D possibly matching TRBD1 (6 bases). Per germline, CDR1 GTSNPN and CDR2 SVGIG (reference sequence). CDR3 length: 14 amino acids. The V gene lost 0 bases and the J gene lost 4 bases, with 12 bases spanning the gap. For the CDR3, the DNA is TGTGCCTGGAGTGTGGGGGGCGCGTCCACTGAAGCTTTCTTT. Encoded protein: CAWSVGGASTEAFF.

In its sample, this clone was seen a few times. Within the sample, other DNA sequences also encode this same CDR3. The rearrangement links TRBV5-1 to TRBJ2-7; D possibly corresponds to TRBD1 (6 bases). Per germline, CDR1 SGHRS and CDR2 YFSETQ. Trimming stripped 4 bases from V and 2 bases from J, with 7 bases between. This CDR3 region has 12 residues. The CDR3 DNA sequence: TGCGCCAGCAGCCCAGGGGCCTACGAGCAGTACTTC. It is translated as CASSPGAYEQYF.

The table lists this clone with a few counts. The CDR3 sequence: CASSRRQDLGPDTQYF. CDR3 bases: TGTGCCAGCAGTCGGAGACAGGACTTGGGGCCAGATACGCAGTATTTT. The rearrangement joins TRBV7-2 to TRBJ2-3; perhaps TRBD1 as D (6 bases). There are 16 residues in the CDR3. Trimming took off 6 bases at V and 4 bases at J, with 20 bases between the two ends. Germline V gene sequence: CDR1 SGHTA, CDR2 FQGNSA.

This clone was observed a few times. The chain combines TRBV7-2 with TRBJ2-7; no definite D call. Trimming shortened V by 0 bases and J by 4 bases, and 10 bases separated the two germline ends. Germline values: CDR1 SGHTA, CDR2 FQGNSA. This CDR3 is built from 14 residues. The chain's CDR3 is CASSLAIRKYEQYF. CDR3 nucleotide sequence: TGTGCCAGCAGCTTAGCAATTCGAAAATACGAGCAGTACTTC.

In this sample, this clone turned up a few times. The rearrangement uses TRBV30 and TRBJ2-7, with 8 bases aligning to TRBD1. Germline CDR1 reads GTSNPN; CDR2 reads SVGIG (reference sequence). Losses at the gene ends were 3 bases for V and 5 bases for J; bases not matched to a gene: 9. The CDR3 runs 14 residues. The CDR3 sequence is CAWRRQGRSHEQYF. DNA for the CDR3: TGTGCCTGGAGAAGACAGGGGAGGTCCCACGAGCAGTACTTC.

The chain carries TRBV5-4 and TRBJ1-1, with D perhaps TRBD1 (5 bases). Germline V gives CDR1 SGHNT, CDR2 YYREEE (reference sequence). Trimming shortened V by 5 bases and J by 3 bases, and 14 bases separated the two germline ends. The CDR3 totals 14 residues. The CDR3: CASRRDRTYTEAFF. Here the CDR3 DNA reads TGTGCCAGCAGGAGAGACAGAACTTACACTGAAGCTTTCTTT.

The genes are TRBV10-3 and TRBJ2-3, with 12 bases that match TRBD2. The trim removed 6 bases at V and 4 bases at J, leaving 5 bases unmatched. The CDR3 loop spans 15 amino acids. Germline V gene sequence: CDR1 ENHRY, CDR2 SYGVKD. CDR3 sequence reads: CAIRPTSGGPDTQYF. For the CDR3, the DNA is TGTGCCATCAGGCCCACTAGCGGGGGGCCAGATACGCAGTATTTT.

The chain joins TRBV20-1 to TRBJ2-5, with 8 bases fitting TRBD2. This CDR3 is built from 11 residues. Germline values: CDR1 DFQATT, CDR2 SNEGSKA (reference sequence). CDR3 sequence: CGGERGETQYF. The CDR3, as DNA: TGCGGAGGGGAGCGGGGGGAGACCCAGTACTTC.

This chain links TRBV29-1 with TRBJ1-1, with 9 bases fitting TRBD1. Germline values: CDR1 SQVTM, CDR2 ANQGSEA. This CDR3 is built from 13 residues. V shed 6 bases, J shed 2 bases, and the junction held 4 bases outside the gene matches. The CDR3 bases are TGCAGCGTCGACAGGGGGGTTAACACTGAAGCTTTCTTT. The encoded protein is CSVDRGVNTEAFF. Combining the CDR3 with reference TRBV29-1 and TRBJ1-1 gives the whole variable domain SAVISQKPSRDICQRGTSLTIQCQVDSQVTMMFWYRQQPGQSLTLIATANQGSEATYESGFVIDKFPISRPNLTFSTLTVSNMSPEDSSIYLCSVDRGVNTEAFFGQGTRLTVV.

The DNA for the CDR3 is TGTGCCAGCAGGACAGGGGGCCACGAGCAGTACTTC. This sequence encodes CASRTGGHEQYF. This sequence joins TRBV28 and TRBJ2-7, with 10 bases aligning to TRBD1. This CDR3 has 12 amino acids. Losses at the gene ends were 6 bases for V and 5 bases for J; bases not matched to a gene: 1. Germline lookup yields CDR1 MDHEN and CDR2 SYDVKM.

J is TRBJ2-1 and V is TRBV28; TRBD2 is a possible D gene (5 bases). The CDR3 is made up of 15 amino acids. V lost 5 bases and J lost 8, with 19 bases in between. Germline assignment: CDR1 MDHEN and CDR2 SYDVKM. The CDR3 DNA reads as TGTGCCAGCAGTAGACCTAGGGAGAGCCTGGATGAGCAGTTCTTC. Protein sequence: CASSRPRESLDEQFF. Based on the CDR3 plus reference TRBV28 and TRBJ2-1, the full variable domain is DVKVTQSSRYLVKRTGEKVFLECVQDMDHENMFWYRQDPGLGLRLIYFSYDVKMKEKGDIPEGYSVSREKKERFSLILESASTNQTSMYLCASSRPRESLDEQFFGPGTRLTVL.

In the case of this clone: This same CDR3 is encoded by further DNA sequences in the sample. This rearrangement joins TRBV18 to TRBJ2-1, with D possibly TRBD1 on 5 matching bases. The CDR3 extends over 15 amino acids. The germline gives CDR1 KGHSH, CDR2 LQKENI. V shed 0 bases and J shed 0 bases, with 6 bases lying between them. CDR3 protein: CASSPPGDSYNEQFF. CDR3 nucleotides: TGTGCCAGCTCACCACCAGGGGACTCCTACAATGAGCAGTTCTTC.

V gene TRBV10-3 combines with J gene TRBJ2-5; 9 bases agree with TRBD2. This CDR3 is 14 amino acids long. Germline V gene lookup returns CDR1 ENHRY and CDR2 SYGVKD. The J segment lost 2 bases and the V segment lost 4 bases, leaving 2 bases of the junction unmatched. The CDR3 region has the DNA TGTGCCATCAGTGGACTAGCGGCACAAGAGACCCAGTACTTC. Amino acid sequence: CAISGLAAQETQYF.

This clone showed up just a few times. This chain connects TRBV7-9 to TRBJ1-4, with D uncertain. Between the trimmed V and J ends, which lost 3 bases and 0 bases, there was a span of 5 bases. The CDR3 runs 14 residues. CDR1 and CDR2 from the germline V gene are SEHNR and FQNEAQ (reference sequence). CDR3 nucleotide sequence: TGTGCCAGCAGCTTTTGGGCAACTAATGAAAAACTGTTTTTT. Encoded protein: CASSFWATNEKLFF. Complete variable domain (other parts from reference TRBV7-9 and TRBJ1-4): DTGVSQNPRHKITKRGQNVTFRCDPISEHNRLYWYRQTLGQGPEFLTYFQNEAQLEKSRLLSDRFSAERPKGSFSTLEIQRTEQGDSAMYLCASSFWATNEKLFFGSGTQLSVL.

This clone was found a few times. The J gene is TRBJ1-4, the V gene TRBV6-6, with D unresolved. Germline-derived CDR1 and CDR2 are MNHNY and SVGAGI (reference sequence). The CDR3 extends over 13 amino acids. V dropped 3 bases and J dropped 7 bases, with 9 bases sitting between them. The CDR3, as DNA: TGTGCCAGCAGTTATCCTGGGAGTGAAAAACTGTTTTTT. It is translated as CASSYPGSEKLFF.

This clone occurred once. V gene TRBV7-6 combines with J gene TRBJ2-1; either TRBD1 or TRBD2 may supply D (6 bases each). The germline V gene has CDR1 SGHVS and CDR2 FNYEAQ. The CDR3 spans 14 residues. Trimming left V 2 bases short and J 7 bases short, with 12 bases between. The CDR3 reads CASSLRGAGNEQFF. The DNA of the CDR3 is TGTGCCAGCAGCTTAAGGGGGGCTGGAAATGAGCAGTTCTTC.